One sample yielded the 16 T cell receptor beta chains listed below, sequenced in a study of STAT5B mutations in CD4+ large granular lymphocyte leukemia. Data came from immunoSEQ multiplex PCR; TCRdb stores just in-frame clones and leaves some out. There are under 55,000 clones in the sample; 80% to 90% occur only once, and less than 3% lies in the top ten. The sequenced material came from CD4+ T cells from blood buffy coats. All receptors come from a human donor in good health.

By proportion, this clone is medium-sized (0.01 to 0.1%). The rearrangement joins TRBV6-6 to TRBJ2-2; 10 bases map to TRBD2. The CDR3 extends over 16 amino acids. V shed 6 bases, J shed 4 bases, and the junction held 8 bases outside the gene matches. CDR1 and CDR2 from the germline V gene are MNHNY and SVGAGI (reference sequence). The CDR3 spells CASSLGLAASTGELFF. The CDR3, as DNA: TGTGCCAGCAGCCTCGGACTAGCGGCCTCCACCGGGGAGCTGTTTTTT.

The J gene is TRBJ2-7, the V gene TRBV5-1; 9 positions match TRBD1. V trimming: 4 bases; J trimming: 4 bases; junction bases outside the gene matches: 9. This CDR3 spans 15 amino acids. The V gene's germline CDR1 is SGHRS and CDR2 YFSETQ. This chain's CDR3 is CASSRLQGAGYEQYF. The CDR3 DNA is TGCGCCAGCAGCCGCTTACAGGGGGCGGGATACGAGCAGTACTTC.

The V and J genes are TRBV5-4 and TRBJ2-2, with unresolved D. Germline CDR1 SGHNT, CDR2 YYREEE (reference sequence). This CDR3 spans 17 amino acids. V lost 1 base and J lost 1, with 14 bases in between. CDR3 in amino acids: CASSLYDWYLNTGELFF. For the CDR3, the DNA is TGTGCCAGCAGCTTGTACGACTGGTACCTGAACACCGGGGAGCTGTTTTTT.

The gene calls are TRBV7-2 and TRBJ2-3, with a tentative D call TRBD2 (6 bases). This CDR3 is built from 14 residues. Trimming stripped 2 bases from V and 5 bases from J, with 11 bases between. Germline assignment: CDR1 SGHTA and CDR2 FQGNSA. CDR3 protein: CASSLKWGVDTQYF. CDR3 nucleotide sequence: TGTGCCAGCAGCTTAAAGTGGGGGGTAGATACGCAGTATTTT.

The CDR3 loop is CASSPSRNEAFF. The CDR3 DNA reads as TGTGCCAGCAGCCCTAGCCGGAATGAAGCTTTCTTT. The chain has TRBV11-1 and TRBJ1-1; D is undetermined. The CDR3 has 12 amino acids. Trimming left V 5 bases short and J 7 bases short, with 11 bases between. CDR1 SGHAT and CDR2 FQDESV come from the germline V gene (reference sequence). Full variable domain (missing parts from reference TRBV11-1 and TRBJ1-1): EAEVAQSPRYKITEKSQAVAFWCDPISGHATLYWYRQILGQGPELLVQFQDESVVDDSQLPKDRFSAERLKGVDSTLKIQPAELGDSAMYLCASSPSRNEAFFGQGTRLTVV.

The rearrangement uses TRBV2 and TRBJ2-2; tentative D call: TRBD1 (6 bases). Germline-derived CDR1 and CDR2 are SNHLY and FYNNEI. The CDR3 has 15 amino acids. Trimming removed 6 bases at V and 1 base at J, with 12 bases between. CDR3 in DNA: TGTGCCAGCAGCTATACAGGGCAGAACACCGGGGAGCTGTTTTTT. This gives the protein CASSYTGQNTGELFF. Based on the CDR3 plus reference TRBV2 and TRBJ2-2, the full variable domain is EPEVTQTPSHQVTQMGQEVILRCVPISNHLYFYWYRQILGQKVEFLVSFYNNEISEKSEIFDDQFSVERPDGSNFTLKIRSTKLEDSAMYFCASSYTGQNTGELFFGEGSRLTVL.

The rearrangement uses TRBV19 and TRBJ2-1; 11 nucleotides match TRBD2. V gave up 6 bases and J gave up 10 bases; unmatched junction bases: 11. The CDR3 is 15 residues long. CDR1 is LNHDA and CDR2 is SQIVND in the germline V gene (reference sequence). The CDR3 loop is CASRGAGSGRGEQFF. DNA for the CDR3: TGTGCCAGTAGGGGGGCTGGTAGCGGGAGGGGAGAGCAGTTCTTC.

The chain carries TRBV10-2 and TRBJ2-1; D unresolved. V was shortened by 4 bases and J by 6 bases, with 19 bases between the two germline ends. There are 16 residues in the CDR3. CDR1 is WSHSY, CDR2 SAAADI, per germline. CDR3 DNA sequence: TGCGCCAGCAGTGTCCTGTCACAGACCCCCATCAATGAGCAGTTCTTC. This translates into CASSVLSQTPINEQFF.

This clone showed up just once. The gene calls are TRBV10-1 and TRBJ1-5; 11 bases are a match to TRBD1. The CDR3 is made up of 17 amino acids. The V and J ends lost 8 bases and 4 bases, in that order; junction bases with no gene match: 13. Germline CDR1 and CDR2: WNHNN and SYGVQD (reference sequence). The CDR3 sequence: CASPTTDRGHRNQPQHF. DNA of the CDR3: TGCGCCAGCCCTACCACGGACAGGGGGCATCGGAATCAGCCCCAGCATTTT.

The count of this clone is one. The V and J genes are TRBV28 and TRBJ2-3; 11 nucleotides line up with TRBD2. The CDR3 sequence is 14 residues long. The V segment lost 6 bases and the J segment 4 bases; nucleotides outside the gene matches: 3. Looked up from germline, CDR1 is MDHEN and CDR2 is SYDVKM. CDR3 loop: CASRTSGRPDTQYF. In nucleotides, the CDR3 is TGTGCCAGCAGAACTAGCGGGAGACCAGATACGCAGTATTTT.

The rearrangement joins TRBV11-3 to TRBJ2-5; 9 nucleotides line up with TRBD1. The CDR3 covers 16 residues. V lost 5 bases, J lost 4 bases, and 11 bases stayed unmatched. Germline-derived CDR1 and CDR2 are SGHNT and YENEEA. CDR3 nucleotides: TGTGCCAGCAGCCGACGGGGACAGGGAGAGGGAGAGACCCAGTACTTC. Translation gives CASSRRGQGEGETQYF.

This chain joins TRBV7-9 and TRBJ2-2; D possibly corresponds to TRBD2 (6 bases). The CDR3 consists of 16 residues. Germline CDR1 reads SEHNR; CDR2 reads FQNEAQ (reference sequence). Trimming took off 6 bases at V and 4 bases at J, with 18 bases between the two ends. The CDR3: CASRWGLLRGTGELFF. CDR3 in DNA: TGTGCCAGCAGATGGGGACTCTTACGCGGCACCGGGGAGCTGTTTTTT.

The J gene is TRBJ2-5, the V gene TRBV27; TRBD2 matches 13 bases. Judging by the DNA end, TRBJ2-7 fits better; the J call may be wrong. The V gene's germline CDR1 is MNHEY and CDR2 SMNVEV (reference sequence). This CDR3 contains 15 residues. The CDR3 DNA sequence: TGTGCCAGCCGAACCTGGACTAGCGGGAGTTACGAGCAGTACTTC. Protein: CASRTWTSGSYEQYF.

The J gene is TRBJ1-5, the V gene TRBV27; D is perhaps TRBD1 (5 bases). V was clipped by 4 bases and J by 4 bases, with 11 bases between them. Germline V lookup: CDR1 MNHEY, CDR2 SMNVEV (reference sequence). The CDR3 is 14 residues long. CDR3: CASSWAGGNQPQHF. The CDR3 bases are TGTGCCAGCAGTTGGGCTGGGGGAAATCAGCCCCAGCATTTT.

This chain connects TRBV4-3 to TRBJ2-1; 11 nucleotides align to TRBD2. The CDR3 loop spans 17 amino acids. Germline V gives CDR1 LGHNA, CDR2 YSLEER. J lost 2 bases, V lost 1 base, and 4 bases had no gene match. In nucleotides, the CDR3 is TGCGCCAGCAGCCAAGTATGGACTAGCGGGCCCTACAATGAGCAGTTCTTC. It specifies CASSQVWTSGPYNEQFF.

The rearrangement joins TRBV7-2 to TRBJ2-5, with TRBD2 matching 8 bases. Unmatched junction bases numbered 5, after V lost 3 bases and J lost 2 bases. The CDR3 has 15 amino acids. CDR1 and CDR2 from the germline V gene are SGHTA and FQGNSA. The CDR3 bases are TGTGCCAGCAGCTTCAACCGGGGGGGTCAAGAGACCCAGTACTTC. Its protein product is CASSFNRGGQETQYF.